The 8 T cell receptor beta chains below all came from one sample that was sequenced in a study of Graves' ophthalmopathy and Graves' hyperthyroidism. The authors amplified TCR beta CDR3 regions from RNA transcripts. HTBI primers were used in a first-round RT-PCR, which preceded a second-round multiplex PCR. TCRdb called the multiplex PCR reads again in MiXCR, with one record for every CDR3 protein. This table holds 740,000 or so distinct CDR3 sequences, 40% found once. The sequenced sample consisted of peripheral blood. These receptor sequences come from an adult man with Graves' ophthalmopathy.

This clonotype was detected many times. V usage is TRBV2 and J usage is TRBJ2-7, with D hard to call. The CDR3 is 12 residues long. The germline CDR1 and CDR2 sequences are SNHLY and FYNNEI. The ends were cut back, 5 bases at V and 6 bases at J, with 11 bases in the middle. This CDR3 is CASSPVGREQYF. The CDR3 DNA follows: TGTGCCAGCAGTCCGGTTGGGCGCGAGCAGTACTTC. The variable domain in full, completed from reference TRBV2 and TRBJ2-7, reads EPEVTQTPSHQVTQMGQEVILRCVPISNHLYFYWYRQILGQKVEFLVSFYNNEISEKSEIFDDQFSVERPDGSNFTLKIRSTKLEDSAMYFCASSPVGREQYFGPGTRLTVT.

V usage is TRBV7-9 and J usage is TRBJ2-5; weak D call: TRBD2 (5 bases). Trimming shortened V by 5 bases and J by 4 bases, and 17 bases separated the two germline ends. This CDR3 has 15 amino acids. The germline V gene has CDR1 SEHNR and CDR2 FQNEAQ (reference sequence). CDR3 nucleotide sequence: TGTGCCAGCAGCCAAGCCGGGGAGATGGGAGAGACCCAGTACTTC. It specifies CASSQAGEMGETQYF.

This clonotype was detected only once. A read error may be the cause here, since a much bigger clone is one base away. This sequence joins TRBV19 and TRBJ1-1, with no clear D. Germline CDR1 and CDR2: LNHDA and SQIVND (reference sequence). This CDR3 contains 13 residues. CDR3 residues: CAGSMSRNTEAFF. The CDR3 nucleotides read TGTGCCGGTAGTATGAGCAGGAACACTGAAGCTTTCTTT.

Details on this clonotype: This sequence may be a read error, since a much larger clone differs from it by one base. J is TRBJ1-1 and V is TRBV7-9; TRBD1 is a possible D gene (5 bases). The CDR3 has 13 amino acids. CDR1 SEHNR and CDR2 FQNEAQ come from the germline V gene (reference sequence). CDR3 coding DNA: TGTGCCAGCAGCTTTACAGAAGGGGCTGGAGCTCTCTTT. Protein sequence: CASSFTEGAGALF.

The V gene is TRBV7-9, the J gene TRBJ2-7, with 10 bases lining up with TRBD2. V trimming: 1 base; J trimming: 2 bases; junction bases outside the gene matches: 11. Germline V gene sequence: CDR1 SEHNR, CDR2 FQNEAQ (reference sequence). The CDR3 has 18 residues. DNA for the CDR3: TGTGCCAGCAGCTTAGACGTGGTCTTCAGCGGGGGGGCCTACGAGCAGTACTTC. Its translation: CASSLDVVFSGGAYEQYF.

The V call is TRBV7-9, the J call TRBJ1-1; D possibly corresponds to TRBD1 (6 bases). Deletions cut 5 bases from V and 2 bases from J, with 15 bases between. CDR1 and CDR2 (germline): SEHNR, FQNEAQ (reference sequence). The CDR3 contains 15 residues. CDR3 coding DNA: TGTGCCAGCAGCCCCCCGGGACACCCAAACACTGAAGCTTTCTTT. As protein: CASSPPGHPNTEAFF.

This clonotype was counted between two and nine times. The chain has TRBV20-1 and TRBJ2-7; 10 bases map to TRBD2. The J segment lost 2 bases and the V segment lost 3 bases, leaving 4 bases of the junction unmatched. The CDR3 covers 14 residues. Germline V gives CDR1 DFQATT, CDR2 SNEGSKA (reference sequence). The CDR3 is CSARDSGRTYEQYF. DNA for the CDR3: TGCAGTGCTAGGGATAGCGGGAGGACCTACGAGCAGTACTTC.

The chain is built from TRBV4-2 and TRBJ1-1, with 7 bases fitting TRBD1. V was pared by 5 bases and J by 8 bases, with 8 bases of the junction left unmatched. The CDR3 consists of 13 residues. From germline, CDR1 is LGHNA and CDR2 YNFKEQ. CDR3 residues: CASSLSGQAEAFF. The CDR3 DNA is TGTGCCAGCAGCTTAAGTGGACAGGCCGAAGCTTTCTTT.